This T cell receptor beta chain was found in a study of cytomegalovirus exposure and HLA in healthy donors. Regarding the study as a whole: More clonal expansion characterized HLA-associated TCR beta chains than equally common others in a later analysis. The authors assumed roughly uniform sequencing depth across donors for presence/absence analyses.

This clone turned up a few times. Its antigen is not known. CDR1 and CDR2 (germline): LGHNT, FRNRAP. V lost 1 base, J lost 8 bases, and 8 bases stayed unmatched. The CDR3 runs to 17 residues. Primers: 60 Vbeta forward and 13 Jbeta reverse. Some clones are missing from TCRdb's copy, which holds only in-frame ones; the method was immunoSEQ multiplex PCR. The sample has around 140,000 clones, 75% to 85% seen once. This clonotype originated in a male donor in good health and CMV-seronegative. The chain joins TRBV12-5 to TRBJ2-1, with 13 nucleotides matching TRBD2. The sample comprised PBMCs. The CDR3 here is CASGLALTSGGAHEQFF. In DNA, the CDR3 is TGTGCTAGTGGTTTGGCCCTTACTAGCGGGGGGGCGCATGAGCAGTTCTTC. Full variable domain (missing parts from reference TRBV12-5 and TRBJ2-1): DARVTQTPRHKVTEMGQEVTMRCQPILGHNTVFWYRQTMMQGLELLAYFRNRAPLDDSGMPKDRFSAEMPDATLATLKIQPSEPRDSAVYFCASGLALTSGGAHEQFFGPGTRLTVL.